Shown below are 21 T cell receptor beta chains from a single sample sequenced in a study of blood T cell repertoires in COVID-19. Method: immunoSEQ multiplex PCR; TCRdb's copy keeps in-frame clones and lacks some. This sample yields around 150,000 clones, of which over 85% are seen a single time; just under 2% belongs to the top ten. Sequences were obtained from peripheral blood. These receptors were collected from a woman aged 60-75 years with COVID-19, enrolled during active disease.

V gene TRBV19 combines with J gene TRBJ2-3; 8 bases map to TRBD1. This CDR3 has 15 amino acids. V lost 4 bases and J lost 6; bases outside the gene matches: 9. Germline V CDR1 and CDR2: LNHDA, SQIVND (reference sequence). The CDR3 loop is CASSTDVTGVDTQYF. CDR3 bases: TGTGCCAGTAGTACCGACGTGACAGGGGTGGATACGCAGTATTTT.

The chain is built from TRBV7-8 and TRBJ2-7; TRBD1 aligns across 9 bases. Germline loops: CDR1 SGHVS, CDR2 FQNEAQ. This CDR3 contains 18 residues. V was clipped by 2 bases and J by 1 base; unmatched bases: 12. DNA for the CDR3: TGTGCCAGCAGCTTAAGGATTCCGGGACAGGGCCCTTCCTACGAGCAGTACTTC. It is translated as CASSLRIPGQGPSYEQYF.

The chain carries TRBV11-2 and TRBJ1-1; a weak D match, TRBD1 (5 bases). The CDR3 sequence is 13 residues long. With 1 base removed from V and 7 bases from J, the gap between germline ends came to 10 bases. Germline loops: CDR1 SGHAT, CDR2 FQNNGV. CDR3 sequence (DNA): TGTGCCAGCAGCTTAGTTCAGGGCGTTGAAGCTTTCTTT. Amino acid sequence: CASSLVQGVEAFF.

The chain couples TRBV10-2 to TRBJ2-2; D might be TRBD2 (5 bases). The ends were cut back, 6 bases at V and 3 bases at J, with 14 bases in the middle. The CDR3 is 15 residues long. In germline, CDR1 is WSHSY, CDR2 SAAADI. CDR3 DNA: TGCGCCAGCAGGAGCGAGGGAATATACACCGGGGAGCTGTTTTTT. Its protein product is CASRSEGIYTGELFF.

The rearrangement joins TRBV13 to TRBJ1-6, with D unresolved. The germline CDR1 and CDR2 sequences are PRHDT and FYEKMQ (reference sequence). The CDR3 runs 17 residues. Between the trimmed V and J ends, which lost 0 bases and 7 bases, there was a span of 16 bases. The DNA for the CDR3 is TGTGCCAGCAGCTTAGGGGCCCGGCGGTCGCAGAATTCACCCCTCCACTTT. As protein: CASSLGARRSQNSPLHF.

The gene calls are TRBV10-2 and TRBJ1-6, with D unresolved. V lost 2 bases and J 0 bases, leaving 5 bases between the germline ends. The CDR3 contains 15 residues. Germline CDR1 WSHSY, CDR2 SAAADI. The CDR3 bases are TGCGCCAGCAGTGAGCTAAGCTCCTATAATTCACCCCTCCACTTT. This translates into CASSELSSYNSPLHF.

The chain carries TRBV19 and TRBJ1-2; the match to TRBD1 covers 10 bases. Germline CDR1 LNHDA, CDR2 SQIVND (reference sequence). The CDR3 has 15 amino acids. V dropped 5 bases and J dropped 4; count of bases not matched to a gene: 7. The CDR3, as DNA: TGTGCCAGTAGTTTCGTGACAGGGGGCTCCTATGGCTACACCTTC. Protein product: CASSFVTGGSYGYTF.

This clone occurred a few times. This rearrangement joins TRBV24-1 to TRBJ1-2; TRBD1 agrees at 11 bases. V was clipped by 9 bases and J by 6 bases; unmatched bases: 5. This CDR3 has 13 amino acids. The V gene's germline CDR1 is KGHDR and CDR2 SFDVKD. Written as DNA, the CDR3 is TGTGCCACCCAAGGACAGGGGGCAAATGGCTACACCTTC. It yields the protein CATQGQGANGYTF.

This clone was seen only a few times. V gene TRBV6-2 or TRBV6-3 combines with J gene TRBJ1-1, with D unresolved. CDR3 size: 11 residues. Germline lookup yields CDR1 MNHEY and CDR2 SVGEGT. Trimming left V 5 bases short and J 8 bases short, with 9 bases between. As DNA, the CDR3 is TGTGCCAGCAGTGGGGTAGCGGAAGCTTTCTTT. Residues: CASSGVAEAFF.

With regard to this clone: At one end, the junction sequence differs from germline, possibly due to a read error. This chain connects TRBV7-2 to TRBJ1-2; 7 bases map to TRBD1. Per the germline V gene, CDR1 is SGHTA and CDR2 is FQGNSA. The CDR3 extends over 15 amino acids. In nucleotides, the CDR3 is TGTGCCAGCACCTTAGGGACAGAGGCTAACTATGGCTACACCTTC. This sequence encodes CASTLGTEANYGYTF. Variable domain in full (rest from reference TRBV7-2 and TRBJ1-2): GAGVSQSPSNKVTEKGKDVELRCDPISGHTALYWYRQSLGQGLEFLIYFQGNSAPDKSGLPSDRFSAERTGGSVSTLTIQRTQQEDSAVYLCASTLGTEANYGYTFGSGTRLTVV.

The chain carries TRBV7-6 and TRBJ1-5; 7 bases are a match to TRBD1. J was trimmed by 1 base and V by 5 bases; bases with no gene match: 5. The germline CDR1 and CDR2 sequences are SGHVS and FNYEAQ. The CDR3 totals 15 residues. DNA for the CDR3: TGTGCCAGCAGCCCAACAGGGGCAAGCAATCAGCCCCAGCATTTT. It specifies CASSPTGASNQPQHF.

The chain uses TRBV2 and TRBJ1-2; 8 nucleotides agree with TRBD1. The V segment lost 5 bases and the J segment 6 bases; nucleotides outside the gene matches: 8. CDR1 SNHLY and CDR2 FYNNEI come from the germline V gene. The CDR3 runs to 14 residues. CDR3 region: CASSSQGALNGYTF. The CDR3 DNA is TGTGCCAGCAGTAGCCAGGGGGCTCTGAATGGCTACACCTTC.

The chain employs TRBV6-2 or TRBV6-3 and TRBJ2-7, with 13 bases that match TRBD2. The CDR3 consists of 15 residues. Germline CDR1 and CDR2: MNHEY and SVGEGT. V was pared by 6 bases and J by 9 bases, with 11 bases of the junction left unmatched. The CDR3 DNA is TGTGCCAGCAGCTCCCTCGGACTAGCGGGGGCCTCGCAGTACTTC. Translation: CASSSLGLAGASQYF.

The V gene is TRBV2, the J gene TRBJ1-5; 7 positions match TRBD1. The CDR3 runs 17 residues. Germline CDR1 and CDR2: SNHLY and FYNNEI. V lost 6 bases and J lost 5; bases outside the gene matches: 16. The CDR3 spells CASRQRLGQMDHQPQHF. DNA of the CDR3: TGTGCCAGCAGGCAACGTTTGGGACAGATGGATCATCAGCCCCAGCATTTT.

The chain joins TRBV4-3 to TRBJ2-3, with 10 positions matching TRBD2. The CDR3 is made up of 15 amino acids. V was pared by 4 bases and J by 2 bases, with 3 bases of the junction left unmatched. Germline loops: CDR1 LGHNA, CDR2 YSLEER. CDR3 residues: CASSRTSGDTDTQYF. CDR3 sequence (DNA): TGCGCCAGCAGCCGAACTAGCGGGGACACAGATACGCAGTATTTT.

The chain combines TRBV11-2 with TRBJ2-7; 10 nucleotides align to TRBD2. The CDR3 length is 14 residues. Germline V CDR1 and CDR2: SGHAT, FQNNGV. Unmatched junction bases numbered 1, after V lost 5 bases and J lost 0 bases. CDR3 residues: CASSLAGDSYEQYF. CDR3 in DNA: TGTGCCAGCAGCCTAGCGGGGGACTCCTACGAGCAGTACTTC.

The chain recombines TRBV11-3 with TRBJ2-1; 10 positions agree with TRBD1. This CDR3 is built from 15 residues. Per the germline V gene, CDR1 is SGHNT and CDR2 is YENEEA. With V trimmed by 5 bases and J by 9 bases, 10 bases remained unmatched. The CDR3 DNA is TGTGCCAGCAGCGCCCGGGACAGGGGATCGGGTGAGCAGTTCTTC. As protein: CASSARDRGSGEQFF.

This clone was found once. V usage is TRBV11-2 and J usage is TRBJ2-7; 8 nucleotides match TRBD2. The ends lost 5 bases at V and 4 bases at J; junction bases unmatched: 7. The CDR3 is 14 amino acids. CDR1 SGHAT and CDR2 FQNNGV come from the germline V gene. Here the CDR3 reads CASSALAARYEQYF. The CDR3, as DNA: TGTGCCAGCAGCGCACTAGCGGCACGATACGAGCAGTACTTC.

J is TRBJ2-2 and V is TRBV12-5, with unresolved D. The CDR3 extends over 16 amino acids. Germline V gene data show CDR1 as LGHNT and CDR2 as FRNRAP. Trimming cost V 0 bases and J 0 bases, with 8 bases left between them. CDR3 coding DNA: TGTGCTAGTGGTTTGGTACTTGCACCGAACACCGGGGAGCTGTTTTTT. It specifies CASGLVLAPNTGELFF.

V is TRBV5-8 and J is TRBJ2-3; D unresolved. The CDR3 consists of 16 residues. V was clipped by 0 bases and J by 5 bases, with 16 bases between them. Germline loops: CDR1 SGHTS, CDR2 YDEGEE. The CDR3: CASSLALGRLGDTQYF. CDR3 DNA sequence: TGTGCCAGCAGCTTGGCATTAGGTAGGCTAGGAGATACGCAGTATTTT.

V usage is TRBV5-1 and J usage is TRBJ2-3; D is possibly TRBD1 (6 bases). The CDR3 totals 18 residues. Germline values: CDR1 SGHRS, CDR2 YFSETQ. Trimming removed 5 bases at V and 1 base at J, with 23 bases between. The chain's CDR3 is CASRTGNRVFRGTDTQYF. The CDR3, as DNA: TGCGCCAGCAGGACCGGGAACAGGGTTTTTAGGGGCACAGATACGCAGTATTTT.